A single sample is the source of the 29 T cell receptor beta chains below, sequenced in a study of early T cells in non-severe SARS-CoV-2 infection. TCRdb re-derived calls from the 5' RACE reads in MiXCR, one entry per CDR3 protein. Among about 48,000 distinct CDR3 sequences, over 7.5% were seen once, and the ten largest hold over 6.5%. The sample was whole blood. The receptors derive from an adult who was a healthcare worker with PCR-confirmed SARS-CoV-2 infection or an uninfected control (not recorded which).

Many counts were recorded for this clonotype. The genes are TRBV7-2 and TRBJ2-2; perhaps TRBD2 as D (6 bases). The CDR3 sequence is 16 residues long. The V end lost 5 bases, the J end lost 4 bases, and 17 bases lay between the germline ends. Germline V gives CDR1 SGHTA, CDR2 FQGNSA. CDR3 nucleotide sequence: TGTGCCAGCAGCGGTTCGATGGGAGGCGGCACCGGGGAGCTGTTTTTT. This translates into CASSGSMGGGTGELFF.

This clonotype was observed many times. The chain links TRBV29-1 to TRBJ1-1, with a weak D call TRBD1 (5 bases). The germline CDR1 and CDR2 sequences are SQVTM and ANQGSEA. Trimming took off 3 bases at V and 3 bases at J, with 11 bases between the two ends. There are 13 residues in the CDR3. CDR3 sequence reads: CSVEATGHTEAFF. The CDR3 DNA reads TGCAGCGTTGAGGCTACAGGTCACACTGAAGCTTTCTTT. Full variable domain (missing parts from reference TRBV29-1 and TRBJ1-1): SAVISQKPSRDICQRGTSLTIQCQVDSQVTMMFWYRQQPGQSLTLIATANQGSEATYESGFVIDKFPISRPNLTFSTLTVSNMSPEDSSIYLCSVEATGHTEAFFGQGTRLTVV.

As DNA, the CDR3 is TGTGCCAGCAGTTTTCTCCAGGGGGGAAAGGAGCAGTTCTTC. Residues: CASSFLQGGKEQFF. The chain couples TRBV27 to TRBJ2-1; D may be TRBD1 (7 bases). The V end lost 3 bases, the J end lost 10 bases, and 16 bases lay between the germline ends. In germline, CDR1 is MNHEY, CDR2 SMNVEV (reference sequence). This CDR3 comprises 14 residues.

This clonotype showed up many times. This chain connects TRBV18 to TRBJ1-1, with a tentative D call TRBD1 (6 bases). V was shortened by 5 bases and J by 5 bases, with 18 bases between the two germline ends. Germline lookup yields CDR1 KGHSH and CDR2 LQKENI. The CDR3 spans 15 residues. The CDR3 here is CASSTFEGGGTEAFF. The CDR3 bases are TGTGCCAGCTCAACGTTTGAGGGGGGAGGGACTGAAGCTTTCTTT.

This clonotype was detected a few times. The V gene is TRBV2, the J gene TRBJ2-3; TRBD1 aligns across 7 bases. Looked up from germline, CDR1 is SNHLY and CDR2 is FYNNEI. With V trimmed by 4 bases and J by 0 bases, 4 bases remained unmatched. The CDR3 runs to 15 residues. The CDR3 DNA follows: TGTGCCAGCAGTGGTAGGGGGCCCAGCACAGATACGCAGTATTTT. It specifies CASSGRGPSTDTQYF.

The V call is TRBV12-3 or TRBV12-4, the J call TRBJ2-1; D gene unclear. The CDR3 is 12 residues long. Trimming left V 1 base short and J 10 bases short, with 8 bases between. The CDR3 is CASSLGAVEQFF. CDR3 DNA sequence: TGTGCCAGCAGTTTAGGGGCGGTCGAGCAGTTCTTC.

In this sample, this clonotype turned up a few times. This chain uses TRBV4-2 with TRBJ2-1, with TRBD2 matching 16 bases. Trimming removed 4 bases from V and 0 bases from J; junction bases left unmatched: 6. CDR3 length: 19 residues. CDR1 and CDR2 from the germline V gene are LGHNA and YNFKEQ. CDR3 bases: TGTGCCAGCAGCCGGGGACTAGCGGGAGGGACTAGCTCCTACAATGAGCAGTTCTTC. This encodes CASSRGLAGGTSSYNEQFF.

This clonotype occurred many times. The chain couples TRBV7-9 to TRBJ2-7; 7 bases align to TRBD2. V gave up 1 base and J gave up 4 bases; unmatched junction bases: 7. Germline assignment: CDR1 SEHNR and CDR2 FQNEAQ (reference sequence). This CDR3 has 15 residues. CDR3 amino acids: CASSLGGGRGYEQYF. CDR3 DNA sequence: TGTGCCAGCAGCTTAGGCGGCGGGAGAGGTTACGAGCAGTACTTC.

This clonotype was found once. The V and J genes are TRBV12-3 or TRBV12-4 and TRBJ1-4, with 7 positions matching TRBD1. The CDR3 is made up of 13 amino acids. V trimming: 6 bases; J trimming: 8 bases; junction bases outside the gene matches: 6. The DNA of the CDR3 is TGTGCCAGCAGGGCCAGGACAGGAGAAAAACTGTTTTTT. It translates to CASRARTGEKLFF.

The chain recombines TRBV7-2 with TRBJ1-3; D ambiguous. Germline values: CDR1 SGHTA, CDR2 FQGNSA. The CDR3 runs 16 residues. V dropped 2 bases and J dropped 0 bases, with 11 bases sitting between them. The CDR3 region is CASSLNLPSSGNTIYF. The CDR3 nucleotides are TGTGCCAGCAGCTTAAACTTACCGAGCTCTGGAAACACCATATATTTT. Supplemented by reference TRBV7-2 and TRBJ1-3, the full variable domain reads GAGVSQSPSNKVTEKGKDVELRCDPISGHTALYWYRQSLGQGLEFLIYFQGNSAPDKSGLPSDRFSAERTGGSVSTLTIQRTQQEDSAVYLCASSLNLPSSGNTIYFGEGSWLTVV.

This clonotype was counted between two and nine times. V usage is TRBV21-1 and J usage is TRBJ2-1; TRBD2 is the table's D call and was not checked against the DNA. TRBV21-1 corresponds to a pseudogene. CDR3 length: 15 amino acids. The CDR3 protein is CASSKPGGRVDEQFF. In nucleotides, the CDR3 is TGTGCCAGCAGCAAACCCGGCGGGAGGGTCGATGAGCAGTTCTTC.

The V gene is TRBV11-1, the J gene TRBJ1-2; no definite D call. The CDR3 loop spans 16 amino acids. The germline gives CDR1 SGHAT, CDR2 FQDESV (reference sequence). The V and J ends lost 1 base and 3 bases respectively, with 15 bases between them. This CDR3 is CASSLDRRGSDYGYTF. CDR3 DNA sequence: TGTGCCAGCAGCTTAGACCGGCGCGGGTCCGACTATGGCTACACCTTC.

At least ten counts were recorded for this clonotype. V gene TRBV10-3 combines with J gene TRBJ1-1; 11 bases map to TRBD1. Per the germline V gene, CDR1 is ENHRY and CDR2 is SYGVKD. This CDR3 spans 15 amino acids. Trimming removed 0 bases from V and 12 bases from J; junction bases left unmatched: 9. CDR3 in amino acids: CAISESGHGQGASFF. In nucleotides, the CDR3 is TGTGCCATCAGTGAGTCGGGGCATGGACAGGGGGCGTCTTTCTTT.

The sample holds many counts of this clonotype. The CDR3 is CASSSWRESSYEQYF. The DNA for the CDR3 is TGTGCCAGCTCCAGCTGGCGGGAGAGCTCCTACGAGCAGTACTTC. This sequence joins TRBV6-1 and TRBJ2-7, with TRBD2 matching over 7 bases. The CDR3 covers 15 residues. Germline V gene lookup returns CDR1 MNHNS and CDR2 SASEGT. Germline trimming cut 8 bases from V and 0 bases from J; bases unmatched to any gene: 10.

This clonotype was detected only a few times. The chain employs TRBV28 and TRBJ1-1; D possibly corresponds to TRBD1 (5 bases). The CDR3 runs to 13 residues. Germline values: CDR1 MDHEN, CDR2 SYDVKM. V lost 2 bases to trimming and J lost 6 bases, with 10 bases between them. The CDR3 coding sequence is TGTGCCAGCAGTTTAGGGGCCCCTGCTGAAGCTTTCTTT. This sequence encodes CASSLGAPAEAFF. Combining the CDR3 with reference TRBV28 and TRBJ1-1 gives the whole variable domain DVKVTQSSRYLVKRTGEKVFLECVQDMDHENMFWYRQDPGLGLRLIYFSYDVKMKEKGDIPEGYSVSREKKERFSLILESASTNQTSMYLCASSLGAPAEAFFGQGTRLTVV.

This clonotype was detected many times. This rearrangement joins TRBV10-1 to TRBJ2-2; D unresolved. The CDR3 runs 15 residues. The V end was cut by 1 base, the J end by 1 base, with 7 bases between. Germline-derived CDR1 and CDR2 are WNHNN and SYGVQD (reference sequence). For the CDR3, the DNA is TGCGCCAGCAGTGAGTTCCCAGGGAACACCGGGGAGCTGTTTTTT. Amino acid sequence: CASSEFPGNTGELFF.

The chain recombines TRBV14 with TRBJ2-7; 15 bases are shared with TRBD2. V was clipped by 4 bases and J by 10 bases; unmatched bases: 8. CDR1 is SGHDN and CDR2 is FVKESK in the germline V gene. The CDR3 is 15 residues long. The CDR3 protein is CASSPGTSGRRKQYF. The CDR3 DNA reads TGTGCCAGCAGCCCCGGGACTAGCGGGAGGAGGAAACAGTACTTC.

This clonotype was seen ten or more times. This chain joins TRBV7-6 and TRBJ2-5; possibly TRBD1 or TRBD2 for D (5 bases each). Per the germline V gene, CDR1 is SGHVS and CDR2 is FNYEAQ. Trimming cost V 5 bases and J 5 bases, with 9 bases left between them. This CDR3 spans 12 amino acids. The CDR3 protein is CASSKGRETQYF. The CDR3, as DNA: TGTGCCAGCAGCAAGGGACGGGAGACCCAGTACTTC.

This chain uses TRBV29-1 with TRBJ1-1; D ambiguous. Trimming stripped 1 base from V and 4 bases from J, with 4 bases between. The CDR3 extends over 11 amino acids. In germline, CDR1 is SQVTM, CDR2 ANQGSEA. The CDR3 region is CSVEGGTEAFF. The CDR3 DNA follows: TGCAGCGTTGAAGGGGGCACTGAAGCTTTCTTT. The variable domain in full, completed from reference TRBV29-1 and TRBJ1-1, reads SAVISQKPSRDICQRGTSLTIQCQVDSQVTMMFWYRQQPGQSLTLIATANQGSEATYESGFVIDKFPISRPNLTFSTLTVSNMSPEDSSIYLCSVEGGTEAFFGQGTRLTVV.

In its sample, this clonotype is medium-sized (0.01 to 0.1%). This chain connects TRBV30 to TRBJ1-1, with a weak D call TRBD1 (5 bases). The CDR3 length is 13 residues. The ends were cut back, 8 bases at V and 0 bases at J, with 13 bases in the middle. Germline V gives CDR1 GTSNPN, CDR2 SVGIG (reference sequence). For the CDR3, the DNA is TGTGCCGGACACAGCGAGATGAACACTGAAGCTTTCTTT. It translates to CAGHSEMNTEAFF.

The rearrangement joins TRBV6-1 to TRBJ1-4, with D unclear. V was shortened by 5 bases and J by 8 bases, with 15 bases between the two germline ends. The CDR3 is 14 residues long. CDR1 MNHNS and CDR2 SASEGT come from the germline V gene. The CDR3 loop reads CASSTSLTNEKLFF. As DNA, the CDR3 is TGTGCCAGCAGTACCAGTCTAACGAACGAAAAACTGTTTTTT.

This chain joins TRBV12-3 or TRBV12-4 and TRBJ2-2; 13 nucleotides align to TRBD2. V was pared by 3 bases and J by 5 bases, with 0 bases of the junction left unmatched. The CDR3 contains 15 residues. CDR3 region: CASSLGLAGTGELFF. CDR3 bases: TGTGCCAGCAGTTTGGGACTAGCGGGGACCGGGGAGCTGTTTTTT.

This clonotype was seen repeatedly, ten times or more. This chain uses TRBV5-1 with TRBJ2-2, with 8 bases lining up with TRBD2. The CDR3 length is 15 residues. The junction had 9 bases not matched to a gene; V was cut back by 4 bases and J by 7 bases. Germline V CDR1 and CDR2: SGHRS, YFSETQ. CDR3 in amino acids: CASSRGLDGIGELFF. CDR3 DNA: TGCGCCAGCAGCCGGGGACTAGATGGGATCGGGGAGCTGTTTTTT.

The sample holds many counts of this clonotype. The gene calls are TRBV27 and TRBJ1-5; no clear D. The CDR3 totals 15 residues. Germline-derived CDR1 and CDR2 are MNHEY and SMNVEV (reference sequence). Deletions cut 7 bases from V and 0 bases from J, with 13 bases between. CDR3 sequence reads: CASMNSLFSNQPQHF. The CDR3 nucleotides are TGTGCCAGCATGAACAGCCTCTTTAGCAATCAGCCCCAGCATTTT.

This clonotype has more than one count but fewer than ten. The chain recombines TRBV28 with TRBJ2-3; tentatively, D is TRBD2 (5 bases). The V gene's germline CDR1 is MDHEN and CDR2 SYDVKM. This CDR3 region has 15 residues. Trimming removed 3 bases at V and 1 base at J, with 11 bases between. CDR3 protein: CASSLERFGTDTQYF. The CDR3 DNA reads TGTGCCAGCAGTTTGGAGCGGTTCGGCACAGATACGCAGTATTTT.

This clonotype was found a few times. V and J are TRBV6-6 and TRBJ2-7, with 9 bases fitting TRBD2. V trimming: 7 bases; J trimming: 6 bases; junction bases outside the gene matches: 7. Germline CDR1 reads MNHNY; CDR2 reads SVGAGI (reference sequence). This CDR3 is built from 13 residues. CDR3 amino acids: CASTAGGGFEQYF. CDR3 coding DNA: TGTGCCAGCACGGCGGGAGGGGGTTTCGAGCAGTACTTC.

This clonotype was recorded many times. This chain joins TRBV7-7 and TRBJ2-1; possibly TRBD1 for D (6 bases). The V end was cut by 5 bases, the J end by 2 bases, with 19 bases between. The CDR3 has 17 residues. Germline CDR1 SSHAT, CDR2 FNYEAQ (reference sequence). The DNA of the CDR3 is TGTGCCAGCAGCCCCGACATTGCCAGGGGAACCTACAATGAGCAGTTCTTC. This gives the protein CASSPDIARGTYNEQFF. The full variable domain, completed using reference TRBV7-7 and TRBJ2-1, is GAGVSQSPRYKVTKRGQDVTLRCDPISSHATLYWYQQALGQGPEFLTYFNYEAQPDKSGLPSDRFSAERPEGSISTLTIQRTEQRDSAMYRCASSPDIARGTYNEQFFGPGTRLTVL.

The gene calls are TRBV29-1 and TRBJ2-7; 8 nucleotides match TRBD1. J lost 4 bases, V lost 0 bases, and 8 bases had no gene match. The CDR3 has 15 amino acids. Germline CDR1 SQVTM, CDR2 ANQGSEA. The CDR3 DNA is TGCAGCGTTGAAGATCCCGACAGGGGTGTTTACGAGCAGTACTTC. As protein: CSVEDPDRGVYEQYF.

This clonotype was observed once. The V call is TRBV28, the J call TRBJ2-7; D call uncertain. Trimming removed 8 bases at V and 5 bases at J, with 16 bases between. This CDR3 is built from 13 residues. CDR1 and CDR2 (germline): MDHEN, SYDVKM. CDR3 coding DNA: TGTGCCAGCCGCTTTCCGGGTAGCCACGAGCAGTACTTC. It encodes CASRFPGSHEQYF.